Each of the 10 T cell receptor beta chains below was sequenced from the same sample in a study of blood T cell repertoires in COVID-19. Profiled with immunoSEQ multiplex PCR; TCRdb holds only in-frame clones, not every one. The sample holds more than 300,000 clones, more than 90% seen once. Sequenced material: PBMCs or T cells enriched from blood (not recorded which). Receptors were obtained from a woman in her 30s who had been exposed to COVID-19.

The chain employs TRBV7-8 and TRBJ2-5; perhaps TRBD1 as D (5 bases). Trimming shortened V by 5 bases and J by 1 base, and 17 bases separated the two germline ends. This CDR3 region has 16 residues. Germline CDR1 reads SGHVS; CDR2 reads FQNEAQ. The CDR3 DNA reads TGTGCCAGCAGCGCCCTCCGTTGGGGCGTCCAAGAGACCCAGTACTTC. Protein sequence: CASSALRWGVQETQYF.

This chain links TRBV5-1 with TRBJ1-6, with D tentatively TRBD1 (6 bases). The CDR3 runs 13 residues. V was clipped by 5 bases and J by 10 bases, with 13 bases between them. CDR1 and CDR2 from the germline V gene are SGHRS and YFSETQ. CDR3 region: CASREGGRSPLHF. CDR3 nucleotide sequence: TGCGCCAGCAGGGAAGGGGGAAGATCACCCCTCCACTTT.

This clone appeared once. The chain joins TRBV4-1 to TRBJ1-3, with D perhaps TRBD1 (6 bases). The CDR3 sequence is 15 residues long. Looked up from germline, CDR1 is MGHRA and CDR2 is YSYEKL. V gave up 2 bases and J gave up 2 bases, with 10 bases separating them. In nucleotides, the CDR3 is TGCGCCAGCAGCCAACCGACAGGTGCTGGAAACACCATATATTTT. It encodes CASSQPTGAGNTIYF.

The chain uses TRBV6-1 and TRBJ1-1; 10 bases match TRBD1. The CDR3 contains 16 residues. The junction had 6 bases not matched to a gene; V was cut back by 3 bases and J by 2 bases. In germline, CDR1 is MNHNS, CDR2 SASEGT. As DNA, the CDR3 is TGTGCCAGCAGTGACCTCCGGGACAGGGGTAACACTGAAGCTTTCTTT. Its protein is CASSDLRDRGNTEAFF.

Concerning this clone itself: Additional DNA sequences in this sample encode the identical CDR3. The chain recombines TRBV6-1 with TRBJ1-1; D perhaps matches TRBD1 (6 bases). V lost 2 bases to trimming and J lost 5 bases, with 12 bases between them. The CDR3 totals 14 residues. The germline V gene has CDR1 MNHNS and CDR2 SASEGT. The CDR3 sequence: CASSEIQGGTEAFF. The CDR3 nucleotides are TGTGCCAGCAGTGAAATACAGGGTGGAACTGAAGCTTTCTTT.

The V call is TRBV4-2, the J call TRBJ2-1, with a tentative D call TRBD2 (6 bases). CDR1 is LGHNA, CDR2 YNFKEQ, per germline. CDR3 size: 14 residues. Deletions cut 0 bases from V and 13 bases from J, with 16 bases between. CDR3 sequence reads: CASSQDRAGTDQFF. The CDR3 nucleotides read TGTGCCAGCAGCCAAGATAGGGCGGGGACGGATCAGTTCTTC.

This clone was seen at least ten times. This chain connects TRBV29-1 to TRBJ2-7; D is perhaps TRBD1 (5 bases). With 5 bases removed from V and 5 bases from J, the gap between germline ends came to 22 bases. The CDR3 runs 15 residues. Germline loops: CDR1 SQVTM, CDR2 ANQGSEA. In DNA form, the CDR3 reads TGCAGCGTTTGGGTCAGATTGGGGCAGGTGGACGAGCAGTACTTC. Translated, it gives CSVWVRLGQVDEQYF.

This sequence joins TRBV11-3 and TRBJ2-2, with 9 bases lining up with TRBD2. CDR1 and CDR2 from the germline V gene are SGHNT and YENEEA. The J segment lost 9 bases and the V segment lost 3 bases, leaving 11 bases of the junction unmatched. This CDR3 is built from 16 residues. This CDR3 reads CASSFGGGAGPRELFF. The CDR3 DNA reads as TGTGCCAGCAGCTTCGGCGGGGGGGCTGGTCCCCGGGAGCTGTTTTTT.

The CDR3 coding sequence is TGTGCCAGCAGCGGACCTAGCAGCGACGAGCAGTACTTC. Protein product: CASSGPSSDEQYF. V usage is TRBV11-1 and J usage is TRBJ2-7; D is possibly TRBD2 (5 bases). Deletions cut 5 bases from V and 5 bases from J, with 13 bases between. CDR1 and CDR2 (germline): SGHAT, FQDESV (reference sequence). The CDR3 totals 13 residues.

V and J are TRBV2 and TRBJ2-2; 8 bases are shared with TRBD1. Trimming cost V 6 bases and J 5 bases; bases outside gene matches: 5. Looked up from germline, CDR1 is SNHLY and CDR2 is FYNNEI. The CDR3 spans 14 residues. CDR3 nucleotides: TGTGCCAGCAGAGGGGACAGGTCGACCGGGGAGCTGTTTTTT. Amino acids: CASRGDRSTGELFF.